Included here is one T cell receptor beta chain sequence, with context. The data belong to a study of blood T cell repertoires in COVID-19. With 3 bases removed from V and 5 bases from J, the gap between germline ends came to 10 bases. Per germline, CDR1 MDHEN and CDR2 SYDVKM. The length of the CDR3 is 13 residues. During active infection, Seattle patients enrolled and were then monitored through disease. Only in-frame clones appear in the TCRdb table, and some are missing; sequencing was by immunoSEQ multiplex PCR. The sample contains 150,000 to 200,000 clones, approximately 87% of which appear only once.

This receptor was taken from a woman aged 60-75 years with COVID-19, enrolled during active disease. The gene calls are TRBV28 and TRBJ2-5; TRBD1 might be the D (6 bases). The sample taken for sequencing was peripheral blood. The CDR3 coding sequence is TGTGCCAGCAGTTTGACAGGCTCGGAGACCCAGTACTTC. It is translated as CASSLTGSETQYF.